This entry is about one TCR beta chain. There are many counts of this clonotype. No antigen is known for it. No clone much larger than this one lies a single base away; base qualities are absent. Sequences SGHTA (CDR1) and FQGNSA (CDR2) are obtained from the germline V gene. The CDR3 goes from the cysteine to the phenylalanine over 15 residues. The entry retains the CDR3 DNA only, 45 bases that are in frame from base 1. V has 5 bases trimmed and J has 1 base trimmed; junction bases matching no gene number 6. Libraries were prepared through 5' RACE. The listed sequencing device is Illumina HiSeq 2500. A second roughly 6 to 11 cycle PCR used a sample-barcoded 5' primer and a J-beta primer mix. A template-switch 5' adaptor carrying 12 random nucleotides introduced a unique molecular identifier onto each TCR beta cDNA molecule. Each sample yielded at least 2.5 million CDR3-containing paired-end reads. First-strand cDNA was synthesized from all RNA with the Mint cDNA synthesis kit, primed by a TRBC-specific oligonucleotide. All cDNA was treated with uracil-DNA glycosylase and then went through a first 18-cycle PCR with the universal primers M1SS and BC2_uni_R. The authors' analysis ran thus. Each sample was normalized by randomly selecting 1 million high-quality reads, each carrying a distinct molecular identifier. Reads sharing molecular identifiers were discarded rather than binned into consensus sequences. CDR3 identification, clonotype clustering and error correction used MiTCR with a Q25 quality threshold and the strictest error-elimination algorithm. A nonparametric unseen species model with Euler transformation was used to estimate lower-bound total TCR beta diversity. The public reads were run again by TCRdb, first through fastp at Q25 and then through MiXCR, and only productive beta chains were kept. Identical CDR3 protein sequences are pooled into one entry, listed with their most common genes and DNA. In this record, the V and J calls reflect TCRdb's handling and not the investigators' own analysis. The sample table lists 750,000 or so distinct CDR3 sequences, about 25% of them with a count of one. The ten biggest clones cover 8% to 10% of the sample.

This entry belongs to a study of blood T cells in healthy people across ages (dated by TCRdb to 2014 to 2015). Study-level background: In model experiments, template switching captured roughly one uniquely barcoded TCR beta cDNA molecule for every two T cells. Using deep sequencing normalized with unique cDNA molecular identifiers, the study measured how TCR beta repertoire diversity changes with age. The donors were divided into four age groups: young (average roughly 15 years), middle-aged (about 40), aged (roughly 60) and long-lived (around 80). Using the same blood draw, the study looked at two additional independent replicas of 1 million unique cDNA reads for two donors, one aged 18 to 30 and the other aged 80 or older.

The donors were 40 or so Caucasian individuals from Russia, aged 6 to 90 years, who were systemically healthy. About 9.1 milliliters of peripheral blood were collected from each donor into EDTA-treated Vacutainer tubes. Ficoll-Paque density-gradient centrifugation was used to isolate PBMCs, with at least 6 million obtained per sample. Trizol reagent was used to extract total RNA from the PBMCs, yielding at least 6 micrograms per sample. For every donor, an aliquot of PBMCs went through flow cytometry to measure the percentages of naive CD45RAhigh/CD27high T cells. Broader findings and caveats from the paper: As age increased, observed TCR beta diversity per million T cells dropped in a roughly linear way, and a significant reduction was already evident by age 40. The CMV infection status of donors was not known, potentially confounding age-related changes in expanded clonotypes. Compared with the aged group, more naive CD4+ T cells, fewer expanded clones and increased TCR diversity were shown by the long-lived group, suggesting age selection. Bulk unsorted PBMC profiling prevented conclusive comparison of naive and antigen-experienced compartments. Estimates of total diversity based on one million sequenced T cells were regarded as lower bounds and as underestimates. A strong correlation was found between observed TCR beta diversity and the percentage of naive T cells measured by flow cytometry.

The sample was also reused in another study, on T cells of mothers and their children. Per that second paper: Nine systemically healthy Caucasian individuals, comprising three mothers and their six children, were included as donors. cDNA synthesis consumed the entire amount of extracted RNA, loaded at around 1.5 ug RNA in each 15 ul reaction. In the second PCR, sample barcodes and 2-4 random nucleotides were introduced via the M1S primer. Over 8 million TCR beta CDR3 reads were obtained for each mother, and millions of reads were obtained for each child. Thymic selection shapes the output of TCR recombination in a similar way in related and unrelated pairs, and inherited differences have a minor effect. Normalized repertoire overlap was always found to be slightly, but never significantly, higher in related mother-child pairs than in unrelated mother-child pairs. No persistent microchimeric T cell clones were detected, at a sensitivity of approximately 110 clones per million clonotypes. The study used deep NGS to compare TCR beta repertoires of mothers and children, seeking features distinguishing related mother-child pairs from unrelated individuals. On average, the children were around 11 +/- 4 years old, while the mothers were 40 +/- 4 years old. After adapter ligation was performed with NEBNext reagents, the libraries were sequenced on an Illumina HiSeq 2000 with 100+100 nt paired-end reads. Mother and child libraries were prepared a month apart and sequenced in separate runs to prevent cross-contamination. Each donor had between about 500,000 and 2,300,000 distinct TCR beta clonotypes identified. Naive TCR beta clonotypes were estimated from low-frequency clonotypes matched to each donor's FACS-determined naive share, without sorting.

The sequencing input was blood. This chain joins TRBV7-2 to TRBJ2-5; the central 8 bases match TRBD2. The TCR originated in a boy between 10 and 17 years old in good health. The sequenced DNA: TGTGCCAGCAGCGAACCCGGGACTAGCCAAGAGACCCAGTACTTC. It is translated as CASSEPGTSQETQYF.